This T cell receptor (beta chain) was captured by sequencing in a study of T cells in Graves' hyperthyroidism and ophthalmopathy. Study background: The blood sample was taken at first diagnosis, before treatment began. Regarding the study as a whole: From stable hyperthyroidism, ophthalmopathy was separated by a 13 V-J model.

Amplification yielded TCR beta CDR3 regions, with RNA transcripts as the source. In the first-round RT-PCR of the TCR CDR3, the HTBI primer set was used. Each CDR3 protein is one row after TCRdb ran MiXCR on the multiplex PCR reads. The sample shows about 530,000 distinct CDR3 sequences, 17% of them seen only once. This clonotype was recorded many times. Its antigen is unidentified. V was clipped by 3 bases and J by 5 bases; unmatched bases: 6. Per germline, CDR1 DFQATT and CDR2 SNEGSKA (reference sequence). This CDR3 is built from 13 residues. Those patients with uncontrolled infection, other autoimmune disease, pregnancy or lactation were excluded.

V and J are TRBV20-1 and TRBJ2-7; 8 bases are a match to TRBD1. The sequenced material came from blood. The receptor's source is a young woman with Graves' ophthalmopathy. This CDR3 is CSASPRGLDEQYF. The CDR3 DNA reads TGCAGTGCTAGTCCCAGGGGGCTCGACGAGCAGTACTTC.